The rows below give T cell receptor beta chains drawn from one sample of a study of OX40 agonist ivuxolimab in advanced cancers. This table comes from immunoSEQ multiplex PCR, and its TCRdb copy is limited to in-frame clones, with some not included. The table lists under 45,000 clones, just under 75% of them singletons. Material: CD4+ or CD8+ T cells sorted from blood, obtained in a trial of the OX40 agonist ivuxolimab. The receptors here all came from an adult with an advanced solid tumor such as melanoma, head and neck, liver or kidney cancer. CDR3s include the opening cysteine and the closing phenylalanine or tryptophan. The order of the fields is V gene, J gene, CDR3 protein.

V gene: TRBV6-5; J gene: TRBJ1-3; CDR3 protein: CASSYSTGLVGNTIYF
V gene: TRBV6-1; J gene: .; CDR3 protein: CASSEATSSNEQYF
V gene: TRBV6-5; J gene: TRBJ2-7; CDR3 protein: CASRLGQVYEQYF
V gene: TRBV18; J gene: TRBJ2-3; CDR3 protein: CASTQDATNTQYF
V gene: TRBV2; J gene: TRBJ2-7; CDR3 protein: CASSEADLPLAYEQYF
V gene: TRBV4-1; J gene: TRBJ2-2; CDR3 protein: CASSQGHYTGELFF
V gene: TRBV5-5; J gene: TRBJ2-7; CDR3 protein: CASSPLDNPILAYEQYF
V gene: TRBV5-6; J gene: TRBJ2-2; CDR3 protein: CASSRTRTGELFF
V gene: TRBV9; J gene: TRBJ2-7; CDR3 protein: CASSSDGYEQYF
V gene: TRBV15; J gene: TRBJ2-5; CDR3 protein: CATSRDRVGTQYF
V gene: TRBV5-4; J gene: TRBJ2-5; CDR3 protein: CASSFRQPQETQYF
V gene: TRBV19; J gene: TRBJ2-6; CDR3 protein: CATPDGYSGANVLTF
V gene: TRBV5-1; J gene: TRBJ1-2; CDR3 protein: CASSLGQKYGYTF
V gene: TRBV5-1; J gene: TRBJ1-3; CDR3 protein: CASSLTIGNTIYF
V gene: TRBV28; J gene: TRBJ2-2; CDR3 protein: CASSTSGGPGELFF
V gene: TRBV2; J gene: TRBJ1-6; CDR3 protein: CASSERGGSNSPLHF
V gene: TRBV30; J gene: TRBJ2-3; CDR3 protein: CAWSVLGDTQYF
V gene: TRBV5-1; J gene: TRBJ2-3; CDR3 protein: CASRPGQAGDTQYF
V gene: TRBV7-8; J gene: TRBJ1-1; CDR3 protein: CASSLRGAAEAFF
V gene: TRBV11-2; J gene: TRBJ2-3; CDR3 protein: CASSLLGGRPTDTQYF
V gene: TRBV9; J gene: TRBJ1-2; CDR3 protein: CASSGPWGYTF
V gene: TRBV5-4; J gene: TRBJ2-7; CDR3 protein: CASSLQGTYEQYF
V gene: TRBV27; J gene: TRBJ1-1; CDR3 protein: CATALQMNTEAFF
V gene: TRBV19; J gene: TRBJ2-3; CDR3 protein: CASSIPGSSTDTQYF
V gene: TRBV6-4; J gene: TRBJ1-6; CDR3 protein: CASARDRGTNSPLHF
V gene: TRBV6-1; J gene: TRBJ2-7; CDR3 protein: CASSEPGTSYEQYF
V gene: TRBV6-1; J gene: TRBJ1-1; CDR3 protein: CASTPGGYNTEAFF
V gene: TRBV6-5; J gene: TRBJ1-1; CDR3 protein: CASSYSGRSEAFF
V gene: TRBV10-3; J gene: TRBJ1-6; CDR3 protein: CAISDGTYNSPLHF
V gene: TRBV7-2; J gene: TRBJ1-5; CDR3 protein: CASSLMSSADQPQHF
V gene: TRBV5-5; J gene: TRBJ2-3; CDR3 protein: CASSLGSREDTQYF
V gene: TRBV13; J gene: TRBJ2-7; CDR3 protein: CASNPSRRGVMYEQYF
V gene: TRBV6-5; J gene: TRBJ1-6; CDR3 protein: CASSLSGDSPLHF
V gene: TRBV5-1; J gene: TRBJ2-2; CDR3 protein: CASSLEWGTGELFF
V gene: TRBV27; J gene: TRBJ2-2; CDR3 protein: CASCPGLAGGQVTGELFF
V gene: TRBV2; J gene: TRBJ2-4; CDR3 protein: CASSEGTSLQGAGPRAKNIQYF
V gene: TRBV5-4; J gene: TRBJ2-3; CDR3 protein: CASSNEPGDTQYF